This T cell receptor (beta chain) was identified in a study of blood T cell repertoires in COVID-19. Across the whole study: Both acute and convalescent COVID-19 samples were obtained from the United States, Italy and Spain. Nucleic acid was either cDNA or gDNA, and it came from T cells, B-cell-depleted T cells, or PBMCs.

In the original workflow: Amplification with reference gene primers provided the estimates of nucleated cell counts. Only in-frame clones appear in the TCRdb table, and some are missing; sequencing was by immunoSEQ multiplex PCR. V and J calls and clone size are copied from that table; D and trimming were computed from the DNA. The sample holds about 320,000 clones, about 86% seen once. The CDR3 totals 12 residues. Trimming shortened V by 3 bases and J by 8 bases, and 11 bases separated the two germline ends. Looked up from germline, CDR1 is GTSNPN and CDR2 is SVGIG (reference sequence). The clonotype was recovered from a woman aged 45-59 years with acute or convalescent COVID-19. The chain combines TRBV30 with TRBJ2-4, with D unclear. Sequences were obtained from peripheral blood. The CDR3 region has the DNA TGTGCCTGGAGCAAGCCTGGGCACATTCAGTACTTC. This translates into CAWSKPGHIQYF.